This entry lists 10 T cell receptor beta chains sequenced from one sample in a study of blood T cell repertoires in COVID-19. Using immunoSEQ multiplex PCR, the repertoire was profiled, and TCRdb retains in-frame clones only, with some absent. Found here are approximately 360,000 clones, around 87% of them singletons; the top ten hold 1.9%. The sample taken for sequencing was PBMCs or T cells enriched from blood (not recorded which). These TCRs come from a man in his forties in a cohort exposed to, infected with or recovered from COVID-19 (not recorded which).

The chain uses TRBV7-9 and TRBJ1-2; D is perhaps TRBD1 (6 bases). Looked up from germline, CDR1 is SEHNR and CDR2 is FQNEAQ (reference sequence). The CDR3 is 15 amino acids. Between the trimmed V and J ends, which lost 5 bases and 3 bases, there was a span of 16 bases. The CDR3 sequence is CASSEGGRGDYGYTF. The CDR3 nucleotides read TGTGCCAGCAGCGAAGGCGGCAGGGGAGACTATGGCTACACCTTC.

This rearrangement joins TRBV28 to TRBJ1-1; TRBD1 aligns across 12 bases. V was clipped by 5 bases and J by 5 bases; unmatched bases: 12. In germline, CDR1 is MDHEN, CDR2 SYDVKM. The CDR3 is 17 amino acids. The CDR3 nucleotides read TGTGCCAGCAGTACCCGGGACAGGGGGCCAGTCGCGACTGAAGCTTTCTTT. Protein sequence: CASSTRDRGPVATEAFF.

J is TRBJ2-3 and V is TRBV6-4, with a possible D match to TRBD1 (6 bases). There are 15 residues in the CDR3. CDR1 is MRHNA, CDR2 SNTAGT, per germline. Trimming took 6 bases from V and 2 from J, leaving 15 bases between them. The CDR3 loop reads CASRRTELHTDTQYF. The CDR3 bases are TGTGCCAGCAGGAGGACAGAGCTTCACACAGATACGCAGTATTTT.

This clone occurred once. The chain recombines TRBV5-4 with TRBJ2-7; a possible D gene is TRBD2 (5 bases). The V end was cut by 4 bases, the J end by 5 bases, with 13 bases between. Germline V gives CDR1 SGHNT, CDR2 YYREEE (reference sequence). CDR3 length: 13 amino acids. DNA for the CDR3: TGTGCCAGCAGCCTAGGGAGTGTTAACGAGCAGTACTTC. It translates to CASSLGSVNEQYF.

The V gene is TRBV28, the J gene TRBJ2-7; 7 bases are shared with TRBD1. The ends lost 5 bases at V and 2 bases at J; junction bases unmatched: 3. CDR1 and CDR2 (germline): MDHEN, SYDVKM. The CDR3 is 13 amino acids. The CDR3 coding sequence is TGTGCCAGCAGTGACGGGACAGCCTACGAGCAGTACTTC. Residues: CASSDGTAYEQYF.

The V gene is TRBV19, the J gene TRBJ1-2; unclear D gene. The CDR3 has 13 amino acids. Trimming pared 6 bases from V and 3 bases from J, leaving 11 bases between. Per the germline V gene, CDR1 is LNHDA and CDR2 is SQIVND (reference sequence). CDR3 sequence: CASSSAVHYGYTF. The CDR3 DNA follows: TGTGCCAGTAGCTCGGCGGTGCACTATGGCTACACCTTC.

This chain links TRBV5-1 with TRBJ2-3; D is ambiguous. The CDR3 is 16 residues long. Germline loops: CDR1 SGHRS, CDR2 YFSETQ. V lost 3 bases and J lost 1, with 15 bases in between. CDR3 sequence: CASSSTSRVGTDTQYF. In DNA, the CDR3 is TGCGCCAGCAGCTCCACCTCCCGGGTGGGCACAGATACGCAGTATTTT.

This rearrangement joins TRBV19 to TRBJ2-3; 11 nucleotides line up with TRBD1. Germline CDR1 and CDR2: LNHDA and SQIVND (reference sequence). The CDR3 spans 14 residues. V lost 4 bases to trimming and J lost 6 bases; unmatched junction nucleotides: 3. This CDR3 is CASSRTGGKDTQYF. CDR3 sequence (DNA): TGTGCCAGTAGTAGGACAGGGGGCAAGGATACGCAGTATTTT. The full variable domain, with the rest looked up from reference TRBV19 and TRBJ2-3, is DGGITQSPKYLFRKEGQNVTLSCEQNLNHDAMYWYRQDPGQGLRLIYYSQIVNDFQKGDIAEGYSVSREKKESFPLTVTSAQKNPTAFYLCASSRTGGKDTQYFGPGTRLTVL.

The chain recombines TRBV5-6 with TRBJ1-4, with a possible D match to TRBD1 (6 bases). The germline gives CDR1 SGHDT, CDR2 YYEEEE. The CDR3 is 16 residues long. V shed 0 bases and J shed 12 bases, with 21 bases lying between them. The chain's CDR3 is CASSLAAGAHGGELFF. CDR3 bases: TGTGCCAGCAGCTTGGCCGCGGGGGCGCACGGGGGAGAACTGTTTTTT. The complete variable domain, with remaining parts taken from reference TRBV5-6 and TRBJ1-4, reads DAGVTQSPTHLIKTRGQQVTLRCSPKSGHDTVSWYQQALGQGPQFIFQYYEEEERQRGNFPDRFSGHQFPNYSSELNVNALLLGDSALYLCASSLAAGAHGGELFFGSGTQLSVL.

The rearrangement links TRBV28 to TRBJ1-2; TRBD1 might be the D (6 bases). Trimming removed 3 bases from V and 6 bases from J, with 14 bases in between. CDR3 length equals 14 residues. Germline V gene sequence: CDR1 MDHEN, CDR2 SYDVKM. CDR3 sequence reads: CASSLGRGFDGYTF. The CDR3 nucleotides are TGTGCCAGCAGTTTGGGGAGGGGGTTCGATGGCTACACCTTC.